Presented here are 22 T cell receptor beta chains from one specimen sequenced in a study of blood T cell repertoires in COVID-19. The protocol was immunoSEQ multiplex PCR, while the TCRdb copy is restricted to in-frame clones and leaves out a portion. The sample gives 300,000 or so clones, approximately 90% of which show up once; about 6% is in the top ten. The sequenced sample consisted of PBMCs or T cells enriched from blood (not recorded which). Receptors were obtained from a woman in her 30s who had recovered from COVID-19.

The chain has TRBV5-1 and TRBJ1-1; 8 bases map to TRBD1. The length of the CDR3 is 13 residues. The trim removed 4 bases at V and 10 bases at J, leaving 9 bases unmatched. From germline, CDR1 is SGHRS and CDR2 YFSETQ. CDR3: CASSPDRVLGAFF. The CDR3 region has the DNA TGCGCCAGCAGCCCGGACAGGGTTCTGGGAGCTTTCTTT.

This chain uses TRBV19 with TRBJ1-3; unclear D gene. CDR1 is LNHDA, CDR2 SQIVND, per germline (reference sequence). The ends were cut back, 4 bases at V and 4 bases at J, with 14 bases in the middle. This CDR3 is 15 amino acids long. Here the CDR3 DNA reads TGTGCCAGTAGTACTCGTGCAGTGTCCGGAAACACCATATATTTT. It encodes CASSTRAVSGNTIYF.

This rearrangement joins TRBV7-3 to TRBJ2-1, with D maybe TRBD1 (5 bases). The CDR3 has 15 residues. The germline V gene encodes CDR1 SGHTA and CDR2 FQGTGA. V was shortened by 5 bases and J by 0 bases, with 11 bases between the two germline ends. CDR3 coding DNA: TGTGCCAGCAGCCAAGGGGATTTCTCCTACAATGAGCAGTTCTTC. As protein: CASSQGDFSYNEQFF.

The V gene is TRBV24-1, the J gene TRBJ2-3; TRBD2 agrees at 9 bases. V shed 4 bases, J shed 9 bases, and the junction held 13 bases outside the gene matches. CDR3 length: 16 residues. CDR1 and CDR2 (germline): KGHDR, SFDVKD. CDR3 nucleotides: TGTGCCACCAGTGACACACTAGCGGGTGCTCGGGGGACGCAGTATTTT. Its protein is CATSDTLAGARGTQYF.

V gene TRBV24-1 combines with J gene TRBJ1-2, with 8 nucleotides matching TRBD1. V lost 4 bases to trimming and J lost 8 bases; unmatched junction nucleotides: 5. Germline V gene lookup returns CDR1 KGHDR and CDR2 SFDVKD. This CDR3 spans 13 amino acids. CDR3: CATSDRQGRGYTF. The CDR3 region has the DNA TGTGCCACCAGTGACCGACAGGGGAGAGGCTACACCTTC.

The V and J genes are TRBV30 and TRBJ1-4, with TRBD1 identical over 9 bases. Germline V lookup: CDR1 GTSNPN, CDR2 SVGIG (reference sequence). Trimming removed 3 bases from V and 6 bases from J; junction bases left unmatched: 5. The CDR3 has 14 residues. This chain's CDR3 is CAWRAWTGDEKLFF. CDR3 DNA sequence: TGTGCCTGGAGGGCATGGACAGGGGATGAAAAACTGTTTTTT.

The chain uses TRBV28 and TRBJ1-2, with D maybe TRBD1 (5 bases). Germline-derived CDR1 and CDR2 are MDHEN and SYDVKM. V shed 3 bases and J shed 7 bases, with 18 bases lying between them. CDR3 length: 15 amino acids. The CDR3: CASSLSAGPRAGYTF. As DNA, the CDR3 is TGTGCCAGCAGTTTGAGCGCCGGGCCCAGGGCTGGCTACACCTTC.

This sequence joins TRBV30 and TRBJ1-1; possible D gene TRBD1, 5 bases. Trimming took 0 bases from V and 1 from J, leaving 18 bases between them. Germline loops: CDR1 GTSNPN, CDR2 SVGIG (reference sequence). The CDR3 covers 17 residues. The CDR3 protein is CAWSVRGGSRPNTEAFF. As DNA, the CDR3 is TGTGCCTGGAGTGTAAGGGGAGGTTCACGGCCGAACACTGAAGCTTTCTTT.

The V gene is TRBV4-3, the J gene TRBJ2-3; 14 nucleotides agree with TRBD2. V was pared by 1 base and J by 6 bases, with 3 bases of the junction left unmatched. The CDR3 loop spans 16 amino acids. Germline CDR1 LGHNA, CDR2 YSLEER. In DNA form, the CDR3 reads TGCGCCAGCAGCCAAGGGGGACTAGCGGGGGTTGATACGCAGTATTTT. Translating gives CASSQGGLAGVDTQYF.

V is TRBV6-5 and J is TRBJ2-7, with TRBD1 matching over 9 bases. V shed 5 bases, J shed 4 bases, and the junction held 6 bases outside the gene matches. CDR1 and CDR2 from the germline V gene are MNHEY and SVGAGI. This CDR3 is 14 amino acids long. This CDR3 reads CASSPRQGGYEQYF. CDR3 nucleotide sequence: TGTGCCAGCAGTCCCAGACAGGGGGGTTACGAGCAGTACTTC.

CDR3 residues: CASGYRGNNSPLHF. The CDR3 DNA sequence: TGTGCCAGCGGGTACAGGGGGAACAATTCACCCCTCCACTTT. The chain recombines TRBV28 with TRBJ1-6; TRBD1 aligns across 8 bases. The V and J ends lost 8 bases and 7 bases, in that order; junction bases with no gene match: 7. Germline assignment: CDR1 MDHEN and CDR2 SYDVKM. The CDR3 has 14 residues.

This clone was seen only once. The genes are TRBV5-1 and TRBJ2-5; D unclear. Trimming left V 0 bases short and J 10 bases short, with 13 bases between. The length of the CDR3 is 13 residues. Germline CDR1 reads SGHRS; CDR2 reads YFSETQ. The CDR3 region has the DNA TGCGCCAGCAGCTTGGCCTTACCGGGTTACCAGTACTTC. Protein: CASSLALPGYQYF.

The chain uses TRBV7-2 and TRBJ1-3; 7 nucleotides align to TRBD1. The J segment lost 10 bases and the V segment lost 1 base, leaving 10 bases of the junction unmatched. This CDR3 has 15 amino acids. Per germline, CDR1 SGHTA and CDR2 FQGNSA. The CDR3 protein is CASSLGRTGAKTIYF. The CDR3, as DNA: TGTGCCAGCAGCTTAGGCAGGACAGGCGCCAAGACCATATATTTT.

This clone was observed a few times. The rearrangement uses TRBV19 and TRBJ1-1, with 7 bases that match TRBD1. This CDR3 contains 13 residues. V lost 4 bases, J lost 4 bases, and 3 bases stayed unmatched. CDR1 and CDR2 from the germline V gene are LNHDA and SQIVND (reference sequence). Here the CDR3 DNA reads TGTGCCAGTAGTACCACAGGGGTCACTGAAGCTTTCTTT. This codes for CASSTTGVTEAFF.

The chain combines TRBV29-1 with TRBJ1-2; TRBD1 aligns across 7 bases. Germline V gene data show CDR1 as SQVTM and CDR2 as ANQGSEA. The trim removed 2 bases at V and 4 bases at J, leaving 19 bases unmatched. The CDR3 is 18 residues long. The CDR3, as DNA: TGCAGCGTTGAAAGCCCCGGGCTGCGGGACAGTGTTTTCTATGGCTACACCTTC. Protein: CSVESPGLRDSVFYGYTF.

The chain employs TRBV10-3 and TRBJ1-1; no clear D. CDR1 is ENHRY, CDR2 SYGVKD, per germline. There are 14 residues in the CDR3. With 8 bases removed from V and 1 base from J, the gap between germline ends came to 14 bases. Here the CDR3 reads CAIGGGFSNTEAFF. The CDR3 DNA is TGTGCCATCGGCGGCGGATTCTCGAACACTGAAGCTTTCTTT.

The rearrangement links TRBV5-1 to TRBJ1-6, with D hard to call. The germline V gene has CDR1 SGHRS and CDR2 YFSETQ. There are 14 residues in the CDR3. The ends were cut back, 5 bases at V and 8 bases at J, with 14 bases in the middle. The CDR3: CASSAAGAHSPLHF. The CDR3 DNA is TGCGCCAGCAGTGCAGCAGGCGCACATTCACCCCTCCACTTT.

V usage is TRBV30 and J usage is TRBJ1-2, with D perhaps matching TRBD1 (5 bases). This CDR3 is 12 amino acids long. Trimming removed 3 bases from V and 4 bases from J, with 9 bases in between. CDR1 is GTSNPN, CDR2 SVGIG, per germline (reference sequence). Here the CDR3 DNA reads TGTGCCTGGAGCTGGCAGGGCTATGGCTACACCTTC. It yields the protein CAWSWQGYGYTF.

The chain combines TRBV5-1 with TRBJ2-1, with TRBD1 identical over 11 bases. Germline V lookup: CDR1 SGHRS, CDR2 YFSETQ. With V trimmed by 0 bases and J by 7 bases, 9 bases remained unmatched. The CDR3 totals 17 residues. DNA of the CDR3: TGCGCCAGCAGCTTGGTTGGACAGGGGGCATCTCGTAATGAGCAGTTCTTC. It specifies CASSLVGQGASRNEQFF.

The genes are TRBV13 and TRBJ1-2; 8 bases match TRBD1. After removal of 3 bases from V and 4 bases from J, the junction contained 10 bases not matched to a gene. The CDR3 runs 16 residues. Germline lookup yields CDR1 PRHDT and CDR2 FYEKMQ (reference sequence). The chain's CDR3 is CASSFTQDRVAYGYTF. The CDR3 coding sequence is TGTGCCAGCAGCTTCACACAGGACAGGGTCGCCTATGGCTACACCTTC.

The chain couples TRBV4-2 to TRBJ1-6; weak D call: TRBD1 (6 bases). This CDR3 is built from 14 residues. Germline-derived CDR1 and CDR2 are LGHNA and YNFKEQ. V was pared by 0 bases and J by 14 bases, with 14 bases between. The chain's CDR3 is CASSQDRQGSSLHF. The DNA of the CDR3 is TGTGCCAGCAGCCAAGATCGGCAGGGGTCTTCCCTCCACTTT.

The gene calls are TRBV7-2 and TRBJ1-5; TRBD1 might be the D (6 bases). Germline CDR1 and CDR2: SGHTA and FQGNSA. The ends were cut back, 6 bases at V and 0 bases at J, with 21 bases in the middle. CDR3 size: 18 residues. The CDR3 nucleotides read TGTGCCAGCAGTCCTCGGGACACCTTACTCTATAGCAATCAGCCCCAGCATTTT. Residues: CASSPRDTLLYSNQPQHF. The variable domain in full, with the rest retrieved from reference TRBV7-2 and TRBJ1-5, is GAGVSQSPSNKVTEKGKDVELRCDPISGHTALYWYRQSLGQGLEFLIYFQGNSAPDKSGLPSDRFSAERTGGSVSTLTIQRTQQEDSAVYLCASSPRDTLLYSNQPQHFGDGTRLSIL.